This TCR beta chain is drawn from a study of tumor-infiltrating lymphocytes in primary liver carcinoma. Study-level background: The number of productive TCRbeta reads per sample ranged from roughly 3.65 to 7.5 million and was similar across tissue types.

Researchers generated TCR beta cDNA from about 450 ng of total RNA, relying on a constant-region primer. The TCR beta library was amplified through three nested multiplex PCR rounds in a modified ARM-PCR procedure. A C-beta reverse primer and TRBV1-TRBV30 forward primers served in each of the first two PCR rounds, at approximately 10 cycles apiece. TCRdb re-called the multiplex PCR reads through MiXCR, storing one row per CDR3 protein. The table shows around 56,000 distinct CDR3 sequences, with 65% to 80% occurring only once. Notes on this clonotype: Antigen: not known. One base away lies a much larger clone, so this may be a sequencing read error.

The CDR3 covers 17 residues. CDR1 is ENHRY, CDR2 SYGVKD, per germline. Study-wide results and limits: Tumor top-250-clone fractions significantly exceeded those of blood (p = 0.039).

The source material, roughly 20-31 mg of unsorted bulk tissue, was used to co-extract RNA and DNA. The chain is built from TRBV10-3 and TRBJ2-3; possible D gene TRBD1, 5 bases. The sequenced material came from liver tumor tissue from sampling region 2. Subset noted: tumor region T2, inferior pole. This receptor was identified in a middle-aged man with primary liver carcinoma and hepatitis B virus infection. The CDR3 nucleotides are TGTGTCATCAGTGGACCCTCCAGGGAAACTAGCACAGATACGCAGTATTTT. Translating it yields CVISGPSRETSTDTQYF.